The 18 T cell receptor beta chains below were found in one sample sequenced in a study of T-cell memory formation after mild COVID-19. TCRdb recomputed calls from the 5' RACE reads with MiXCR, one row per CDR3 protein. The sample has a few hundred thousand distinct CDR3 sequences; approximately 9% are singletons. Sequencing was carried out using PBMCs or a T cell subset sorted from them (not recorded which). These receptors were taken from a man in his late teens or twenties who had mild COVID-19 (a few samples of this study predate the infection). Cell type and time point are not known.

This clonotype was counted only a few times. The chain links TRBV19 to TRBJ1-1; the D is unclear. The V gene's germline CDR1 is LNHDA and CDR2 SQIVND (reference sequence). The CDR3 spans 12 residues. V shed 5 bases and J shed 6 bases, with 10 bases lying between them. DNA for the CDR3: TGTGCCAGTAGTTGGCTAGCGGCTGAAGCTTTCTTT. Protein product: CASSWLAAEAFF.

A few counts support this clonotype. The chain carries TRBV10-3 and TRBJ2-1, with TRBD2 as a possible D gene (5 bases). V was cut by 11 bases and J by 2 bases, with 13 bases left in between. This CDR3 has 13 residues. In germline, CDR1 is ENHRY, CDR2 SYGVKD. CDR3 sequence (DNA): TGTGCCTTACGGACTGAAACCTACAATGAGCAGTTCTTC. Translating gives CALRTETYNEQFF.

The chain joins TRBV4-2 to TRBJ1-2; TRBD1 agrees at 7 bases. CDR1 and CDR2 (germline): LGHNA, YNFKEQ. This CDR3 contains 15 residues. After removal of 1 base from V and 8 bases from J, the junction contained 10 bases not matched to a gene. CDR3 bases: TGTGCCAGCAGCCAAGTACAGGGGCAGCTTCGGGGCTACACCTTC. Its translation is CASSQVQGQLRGYTF.

This clonotype was seen a few times. J is TRBJ1-6 and V is TRBV5-1; D unclear. CDR3 length equals 13 residues. Trimming shortened V by 3 bases and J by 7 bases, and 8 bases separated the two germline ends. Germline V CDR1 and CDR2: SGHRS, YFSETQ. In DNA form, the CDR3 reads TGCGCCAGCAGCTCGGACCGAAATTCACCCCTCCACTTT. Its translation is CASSSDRNSPLHF.

The rearrangement uses TRBV6-5 and TRBJ2-7; D is possibly TRBD1 (5 bases). The CDR3 consists of 11 residues. V lost 10 bases to trimming and J lost 5 bases, with 12 bases between them. Per the germline V gene, CDR1 is MNHEY and CDR2 is SVGAGI. CDR3 region: CATDSHHEQYF. CDR3 nucleotides: TGTGCCACCGACAGTCACCACGAGCAGTACTTC.

The rearrangement joins TRBV29-1 to TRBJ2-3, with TRBD2 identical over 8 bases. J was trimmed by 0 bases and V by 1 base; bases with no gene match: 9. The CDR3 has 17 amino acids. Germline lookup yields CDR1 SQVTM and CDR2 ANQGSEA. DNA for the CDR3: TGCAGCGTTGAAGTCTGGAGCGGGGGCCAAAGCACAGATACGCAGTATTTT. Its translation: CSVEVWSGGQSTDTQYF.

This clonotype was observed a handful of times. The V and J genes are TRBV6-5 and TRBJ2-7; tentatively, D is TRBD1 (6 bases). This CDR3 is built from 14 residues. Trimming shortened V by 5 bases and J by 2 bases, and 13 bases separated the two germline ends. CDR1 MNHEY and CDR2 SVGAGI come from the germline V gene. The CDR3 is CASSITGKAYEQYF. Here the CDR3 DNA reads TGTGCCAGCAGTATCACAGGGAAGGCCTACGAGCAGTACTTC.

This clonotype came up once. The chain links TRBV11-2 to TRBJ2-3; perhaps D is TRBD1 or TRBD2 (6 bases each). The CDR3 length is 17 residues. Germline CDR1 and CDR2: SGHAT and FQNNGV. Trimming took 5 bases from V and 1 from J, leaving 19 bases between them. CDR3 protein: CASSRNILAGGTDTQYF. The CDR3 DNA follows: TGTGCCAGCAGCCGAAACATACTAGCAGGGGGCACAGATACGCAGTATTTT.

This clonotype was observed many times. The chain carries TRBV12-3 or TRBV12-4 and TRBJ1-1; D unclear. V lost 1 base to trimming and J lost 3 bases, with 9 bases between them. This CDR3 spans 14 amino acids. In DNA form, the CDR3 reads TGTGCCAGCAGTTTAGAGCGTTTCGACACTGAAGCTTTCTTT. Protein sequence: CASSLERFDTEAFF.

The chain carries TRBV6-5 and TRBJ1-6; no reliable D call. Germline V gene lookup returns CDR1 MNHEY and CDR2 SVGAGI. The CDR3 length is 17 residues. The ends were cut back, 6 bases at V and 4 bases at J, with 19 bases in the middle. The CDR3 loop reads CASSDWLGSGYNSPLHF. CDR3 DNA sequence: TGTGCCAGCAGCGACTGGCTGGGGAGTGGATATAATTCACCCCTCCACTTT.

In its sample, this clonotype was seen a few times. The V and J genes are TRBV7-6 and TRBJ2-3; 7 nucleotides align to TRBD2. From germline, CDR1 is SGHVS and CDR2 FNYEAQ. The CDR3 totals 11 residues. Trimming took 9 bases from V and 5 from J; bases not matched to a gene: 2. The CDR3 sequence is CASGGGDTQYF. DNA of the CDR3: TGTGCCAGTGGGGGGGGAGATACGCAGTATTTT.

The chain combines TRBV5-1 with TRBJ2-7; 12 positions agree with TRBD2. The length of the CDR3 is 14 residues. Germline CDR1 is SGHRS and CDR2 is YFSETQ. The ends lost 0 bases at V and 10 bases at J; junction bases unmatched: 5. CDR3 amino acids: CASSLGTSGDRQYV. CDR3 nucleotide sequence: TGCGCCAGCAGCTTGGGGACTAGCGGGGATAGACAGTACGTC.

The chain joins TRBV10-3 to TRBJ2-1; 7 nucleotides match TRBD2. The ends lost 5 bases at V and 5 bases at J; junction bases unmatched: 9. Looked up from germline, CDR1 is ENHRY and CDR2 is SYGVKD. The CDR3 runs 15 residues. This chain's CDR3 is CAISKSGGGDNEQFF. The CDR3 DNA reads as TGTGCCATCAGTAAATCGGGTGGGGGGGACAATGAGCAGTTCTTC.

This clonotype was seen ten or more times. The rearrangement joins TRBV10-2 to TRBJ1-1; D not resolved. The germline gives CDR1 WSHSY, CDR2 SAAADI. The V end lost 3 bases, the J end lost 5 bases, and 10 bases lay between the germline ends. The CDR3 runs to 13 residues. Written as DNA, the CDR3 is TGCGCCAGCAGTGACCTCGAGGGAACTGAAGCTTTCTTT. Its protein is CASSDLEGTEAFF.

This clonotype was observed a handful of times. The chain carries TRBV4-1 and TRBJ2-7; TRBD1 is a possible D gene (7 bases). The CDR3 spans 15 residues. Germline-derived CDR1 and CDR2 are MGHRA and YSYEKL. Trimming stripped 2 bases from V and 2 bases from J, with 13 bases between. For the CDR3, the DNA is TGCGCCAGCAGCCAACGCCAGGGGGGACCCTACGAGCAGTACTTC. Its translation is CASSQRQGGPYEQYF.

This clonotype has at least ten counts. This sequence joins TRBV12-3 or TRBV12-4 and TRBJ1-1, with TRBD1 identical over 8 bases. The CDR3 runs to 13 residues. V gave up 6 bases and J gave up 3 bases; unmatched junction bases: 3. The CDR3 protein is CASSLTGDTEAFF. CDR3 DNA: TGTGCCAGCAGCTTGACAGGGGACACTGAAGCTTTCTTT.

The chain is built from TRBV7-2 and TRBJ1-6, with D unresolved. The V gene lost 2 bases and the J gene lost 7 bases, with 9 bases spanning the gap. The length of the CDR3 is 14 residues. Looked up from germline, CDR1 is SGHTA and CDR2 is FQGNSA. This chain's CDR3 is CASSLLQMNSPLHF. CDR3 bases: TGTGCCAGCAGCTTACTACAGATGAATTCACCCCTCCACTTT.

This clonotype has only a few counts. The V call is TRBV12-3 or TRBV12-4, the J call TRBJ2-1; D unresolved. Deletions cut 3 bases from V and 12 bases from J, with 12 bases between. The CDR3 runs 12 residues. The CDR3 nucleotides are TGTGCCAGCAGTTTGGAACGTGTCGTGCAGTTCTTC. Its translation is CASSLERVVQFF.